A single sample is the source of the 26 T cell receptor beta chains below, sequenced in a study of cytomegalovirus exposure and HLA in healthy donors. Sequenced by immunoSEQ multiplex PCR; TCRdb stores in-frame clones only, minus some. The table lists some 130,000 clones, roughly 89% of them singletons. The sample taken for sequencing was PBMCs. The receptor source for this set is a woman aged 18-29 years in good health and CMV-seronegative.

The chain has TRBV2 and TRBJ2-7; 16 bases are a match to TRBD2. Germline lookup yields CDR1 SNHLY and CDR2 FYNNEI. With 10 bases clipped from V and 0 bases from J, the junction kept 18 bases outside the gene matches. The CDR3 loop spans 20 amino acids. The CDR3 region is CATLGLAGGVTTFSSYEQYF. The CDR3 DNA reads TGTGCCACCCTGGGACTAGCGGGGGGGGTCACAACATTTAGCTCCTACGAGCAGTACTTC.

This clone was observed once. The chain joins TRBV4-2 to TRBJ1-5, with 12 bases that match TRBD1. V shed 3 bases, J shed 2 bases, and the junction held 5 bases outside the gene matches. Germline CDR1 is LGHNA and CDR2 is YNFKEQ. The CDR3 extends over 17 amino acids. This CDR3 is CASSQGQGAWGNQPQHF. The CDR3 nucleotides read TGTGCCAGCAGCCAGGGACAGGGGGCGTGGGGCAATCAGCCCCAGCATTTT.

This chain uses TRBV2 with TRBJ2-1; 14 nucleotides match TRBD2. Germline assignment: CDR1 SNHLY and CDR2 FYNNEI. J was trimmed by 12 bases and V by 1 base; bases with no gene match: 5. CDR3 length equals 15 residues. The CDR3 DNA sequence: TGTGCCAGCAGTGAAGAGGGACTAGCGGGGGCGGGGCAGTTCTTC. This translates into CASSEEGLAGAGQFF.

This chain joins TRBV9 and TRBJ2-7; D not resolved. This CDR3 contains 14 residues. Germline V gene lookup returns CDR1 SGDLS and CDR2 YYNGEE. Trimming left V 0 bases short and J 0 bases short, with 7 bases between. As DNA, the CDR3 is TGTGCCAGCAGCGTAGGGCCCCCCTCCTACGAGCAGTACTTC. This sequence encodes CASSVGPPSYEQYF.

CDR3 DNA sequence: TGCAGTGGACAGGGGGTCTACGAGCAGTACTTC. Amino acids: CSGQGVYEQYF. The chain uses TRBV20-1 and TRBJ2-7; 9 bases are shared with TRBD1. V was clipped by 7 bases and J by 3 bases; unmatched bases: 1. CDR1 and CDR2 (germline): DFQATT, SNEGSKA (reference sequence). This CDR3 has 11 amino acids.

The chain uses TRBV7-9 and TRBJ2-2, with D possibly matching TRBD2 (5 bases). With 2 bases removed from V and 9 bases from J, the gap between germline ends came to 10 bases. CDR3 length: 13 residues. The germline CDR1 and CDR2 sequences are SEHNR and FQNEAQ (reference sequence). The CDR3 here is CASSLRDIRELFF. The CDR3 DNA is TGTGCCAGCAGCTTACGGGATATCAGGGAGCTGTTTTTT.

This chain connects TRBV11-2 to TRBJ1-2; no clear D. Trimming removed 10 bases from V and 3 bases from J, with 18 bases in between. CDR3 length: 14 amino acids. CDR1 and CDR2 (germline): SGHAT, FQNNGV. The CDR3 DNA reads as TGTGCCACCAAACGGGAGCTTCAGGACTATGGCTACACCTTC. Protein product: CATKRELQDYGYTF.

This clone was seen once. The CDR3 nucleotides are TGTGCCAGCTCACCACAAGAGGGGGCTGGGGCCAACGTCCTGACTTTC. As protein: CASSPQEGAGANVLTF. The chain is built from TRBV18 and TRBJ2-6; TRBD1 might be the D (6 bases). CDR1 is KGHSH and CDR2 is LQKENI in the germline V gene. V lost 1 base and J 2 bases, leaving 9 bases between the germline ends. The CDR3 length is 16 residues.

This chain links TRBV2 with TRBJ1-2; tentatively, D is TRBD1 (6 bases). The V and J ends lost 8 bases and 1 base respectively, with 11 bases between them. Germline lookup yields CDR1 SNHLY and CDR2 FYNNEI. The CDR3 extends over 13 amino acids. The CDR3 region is CASDRDNNYGYTF. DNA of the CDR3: TGTGCCAGCGACCGGGACAATAACTATGGCTACACCTTC.

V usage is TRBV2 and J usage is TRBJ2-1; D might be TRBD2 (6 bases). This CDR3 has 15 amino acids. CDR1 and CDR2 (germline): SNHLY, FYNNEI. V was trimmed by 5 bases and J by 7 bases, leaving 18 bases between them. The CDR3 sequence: CASSTAGSLVNEQFF. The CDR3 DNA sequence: TGTGCCAGCAGTACGGCGGGGTCGCTTGTGAATGAGCAGTTCTTC.

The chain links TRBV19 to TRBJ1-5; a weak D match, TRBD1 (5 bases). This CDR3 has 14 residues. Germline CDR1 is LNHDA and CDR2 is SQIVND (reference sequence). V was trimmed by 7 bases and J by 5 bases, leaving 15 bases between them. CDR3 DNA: TGTGCCAGTAAGATCGGCGGGGACTATCAGCCCCAGCATTTT. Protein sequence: CASKIGGDYQPQHF.

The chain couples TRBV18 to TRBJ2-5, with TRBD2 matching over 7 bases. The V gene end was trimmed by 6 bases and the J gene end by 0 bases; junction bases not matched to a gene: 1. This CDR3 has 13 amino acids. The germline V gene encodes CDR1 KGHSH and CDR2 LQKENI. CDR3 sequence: CASSGGHQETQYF. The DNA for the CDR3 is TGTGCCAGCTCGGGAGGGCACCAAGAGACCCAGTACTTC.

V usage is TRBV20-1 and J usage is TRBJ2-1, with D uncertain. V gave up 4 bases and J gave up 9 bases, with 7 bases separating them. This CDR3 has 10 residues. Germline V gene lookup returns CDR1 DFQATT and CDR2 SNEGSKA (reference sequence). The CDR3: CSATDIEQFF. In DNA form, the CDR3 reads TGCAGTGCTACCGACATTGAGCAGTTCTTC.

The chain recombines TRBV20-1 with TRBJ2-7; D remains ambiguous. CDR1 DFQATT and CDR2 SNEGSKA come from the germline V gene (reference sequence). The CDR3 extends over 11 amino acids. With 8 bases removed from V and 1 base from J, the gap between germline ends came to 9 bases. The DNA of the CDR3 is TGCAGTATTAGCTCGTCCTACGAGCAGTACTTC. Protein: CSISSSYEQYF.

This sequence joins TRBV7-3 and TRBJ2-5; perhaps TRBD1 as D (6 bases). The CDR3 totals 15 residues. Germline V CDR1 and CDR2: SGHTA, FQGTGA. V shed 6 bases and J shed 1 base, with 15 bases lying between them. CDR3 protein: CASRFGSGAQETQYF. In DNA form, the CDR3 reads TGTGCCAGCAGATTCGGGTCAGGGGCCCAAGAGACCCAGTACTTC.

CDR3 region: CASSIAGTDYGYTF. CDR3 nucleotides: TGCGCCAGCAGCATAGCGGGGACGGACTATGGCTACACCTTC. The chain is built from TRBV5-1 and TRBJ1-2, with D possibly being TRBD1 (5 bases). This CDR3 contains 14 residues. V gave up 4 bases and J gave up 3 bases, with 13 bases separating them. The germline gives CDR1 SGHRS, CDR2 YFSETQ.

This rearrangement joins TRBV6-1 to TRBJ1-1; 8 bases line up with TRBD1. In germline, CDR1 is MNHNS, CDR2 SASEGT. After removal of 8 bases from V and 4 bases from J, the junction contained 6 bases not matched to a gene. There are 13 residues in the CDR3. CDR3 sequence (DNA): TGTGCCAGCCTCGGGACAGGTATCACTGAAGCTTTCTTT. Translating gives CASLGTGITEAFF.

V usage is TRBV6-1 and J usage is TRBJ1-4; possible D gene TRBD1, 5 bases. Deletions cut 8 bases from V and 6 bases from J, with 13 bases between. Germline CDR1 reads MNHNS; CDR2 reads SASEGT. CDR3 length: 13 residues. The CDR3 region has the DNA TGTGCCAGCCTCGGGCAGGGTTATGAAAAACTGTTTTTT. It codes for CASLGQGYEKLFF.

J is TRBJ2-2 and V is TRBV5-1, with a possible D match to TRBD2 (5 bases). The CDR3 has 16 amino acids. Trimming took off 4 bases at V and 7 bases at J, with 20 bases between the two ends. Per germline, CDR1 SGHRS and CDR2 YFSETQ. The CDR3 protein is CASSRIGASFVGELFF. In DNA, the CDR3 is TGCGCCAGCAGCCGGATAGGAGCTAGCTTCGTCGGGGAGCTGTTTTTT.

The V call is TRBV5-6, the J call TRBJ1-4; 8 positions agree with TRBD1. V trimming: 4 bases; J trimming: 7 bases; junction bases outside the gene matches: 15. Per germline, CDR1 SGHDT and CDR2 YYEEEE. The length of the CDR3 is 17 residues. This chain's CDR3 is CASSRTGGQGFFEKLFF. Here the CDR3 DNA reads TGTGCCAGCAGCCGTACGGGTGGACAGGGATTTTTTGAAAAACTGTTTTTT. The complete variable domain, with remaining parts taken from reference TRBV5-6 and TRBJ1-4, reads DAGVTQSPTHLIKTRGQQVTLRCSPKSGHDTVSWYQQALGQGPQFIFQYYEEEERQRGNFPDRFSGHQFPNYSSELNVNALLLGDSALYLCASSRTGGQGFFEKLFFGSGTQLSVL.

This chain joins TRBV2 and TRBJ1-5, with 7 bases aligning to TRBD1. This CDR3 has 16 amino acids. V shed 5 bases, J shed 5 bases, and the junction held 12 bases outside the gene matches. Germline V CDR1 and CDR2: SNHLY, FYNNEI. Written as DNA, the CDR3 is TGTGCCAGCAGTTACGGGACAGCCTTAGGCCATCAGCCCCAGCATTTT. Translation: CASSYGTALGHQPQHF.

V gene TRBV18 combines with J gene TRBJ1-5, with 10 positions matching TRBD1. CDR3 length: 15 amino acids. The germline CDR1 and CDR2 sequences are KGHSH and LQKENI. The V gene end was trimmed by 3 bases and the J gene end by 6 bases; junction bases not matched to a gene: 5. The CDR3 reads CASSPNRDRGQPQHF. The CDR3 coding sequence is TGTGCCAGCTCACCGAACCGGGACAGGGGTCAGCCCCAGCATTTT. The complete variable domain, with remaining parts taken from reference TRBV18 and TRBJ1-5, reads NAGVMQNPRHLVRRRGQEARLRCSPMKGHSHVYWYRQLPEEGLKFMVYLQKENIIDESGMPKERFSAEFPKEGPSILRIQQVVRGDSAAYFCASSPNRDRGQPQHFGDGTRLSIL.

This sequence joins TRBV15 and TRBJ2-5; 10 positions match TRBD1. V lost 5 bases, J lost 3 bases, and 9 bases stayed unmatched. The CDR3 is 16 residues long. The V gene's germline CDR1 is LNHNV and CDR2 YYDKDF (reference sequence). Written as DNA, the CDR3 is TGTGCCACCAGCTCCCCCGGGGGACAGGGGAAAGAGACCCAGTACTTC. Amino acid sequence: CATSSPGGQGKETQYF.

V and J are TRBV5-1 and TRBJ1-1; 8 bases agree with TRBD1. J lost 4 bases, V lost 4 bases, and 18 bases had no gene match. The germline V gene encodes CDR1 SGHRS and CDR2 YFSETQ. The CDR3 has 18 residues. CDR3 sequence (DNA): TGCGCCAGCAGCCACGCTCGGGCAGGGGGCTTCGGTTTCACTGAAGCTTTCTTT. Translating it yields CASSHARAGGFGFTEAFF.

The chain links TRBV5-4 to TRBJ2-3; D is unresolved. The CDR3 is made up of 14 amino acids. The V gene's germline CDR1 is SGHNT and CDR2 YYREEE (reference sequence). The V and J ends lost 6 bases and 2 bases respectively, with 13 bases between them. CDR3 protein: CASTMNSFTDTQYF. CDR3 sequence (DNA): TGTGCCAGCACCATGAACTCCTTCACAGATACGCAGTATTTT.

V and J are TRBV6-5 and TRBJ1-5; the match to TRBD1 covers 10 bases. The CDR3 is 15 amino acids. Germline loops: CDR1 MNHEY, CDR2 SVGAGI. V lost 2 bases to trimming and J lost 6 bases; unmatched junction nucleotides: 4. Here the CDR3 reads CASSYDRGLGQPQHF. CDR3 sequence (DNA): TGTGCCAGCAGTTACGACAGGGGGCTTGGTCAGCCCCAGCATTTT.